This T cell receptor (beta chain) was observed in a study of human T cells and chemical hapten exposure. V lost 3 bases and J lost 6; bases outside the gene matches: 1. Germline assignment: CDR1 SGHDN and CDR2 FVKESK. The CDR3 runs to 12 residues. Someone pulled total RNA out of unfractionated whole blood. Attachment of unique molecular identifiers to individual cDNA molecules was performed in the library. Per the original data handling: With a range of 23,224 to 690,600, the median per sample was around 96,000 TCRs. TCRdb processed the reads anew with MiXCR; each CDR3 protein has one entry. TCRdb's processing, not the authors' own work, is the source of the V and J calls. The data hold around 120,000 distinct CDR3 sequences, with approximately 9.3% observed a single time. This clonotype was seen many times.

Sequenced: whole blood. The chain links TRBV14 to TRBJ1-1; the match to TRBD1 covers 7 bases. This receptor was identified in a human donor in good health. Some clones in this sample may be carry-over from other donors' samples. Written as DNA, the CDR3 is TGTGCCAGCAGCCACGGACAGGCTGAAGCTTTCTTT. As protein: CASSHGQAEAFF.